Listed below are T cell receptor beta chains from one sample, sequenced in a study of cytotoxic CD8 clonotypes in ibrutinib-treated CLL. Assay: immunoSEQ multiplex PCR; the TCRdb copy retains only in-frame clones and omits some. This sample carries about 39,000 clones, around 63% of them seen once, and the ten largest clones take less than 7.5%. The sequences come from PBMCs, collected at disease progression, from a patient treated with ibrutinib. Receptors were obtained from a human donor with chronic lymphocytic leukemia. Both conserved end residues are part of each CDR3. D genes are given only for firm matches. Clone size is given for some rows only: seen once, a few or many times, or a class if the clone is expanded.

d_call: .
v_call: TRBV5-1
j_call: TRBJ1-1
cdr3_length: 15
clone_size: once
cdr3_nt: TGCGCCAGCAGCTCATCCGGGACGGGGAACACTGAAGCTTTCTTT
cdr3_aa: CASSSSGTGNTEAFF

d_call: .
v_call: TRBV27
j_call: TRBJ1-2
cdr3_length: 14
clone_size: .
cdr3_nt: TGTGCCAGCAGTTTAAAGGGCGGGAACTATGGCTACACCTTC
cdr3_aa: CASSLKGGNYGYTF

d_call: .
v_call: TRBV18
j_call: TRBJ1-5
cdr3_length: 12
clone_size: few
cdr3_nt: TGTGCCAGCTCACCAGGAGATCAGCCCCAGCATTTT
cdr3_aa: CASSPGDQPQHF

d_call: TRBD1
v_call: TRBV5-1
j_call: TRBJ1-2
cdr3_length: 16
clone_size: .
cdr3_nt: TGCGCCAGCAGCTTGGCCTTGATCGGGACAGACTATGGCTACACCTTC
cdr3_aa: CASSLALIGTDYGYTF

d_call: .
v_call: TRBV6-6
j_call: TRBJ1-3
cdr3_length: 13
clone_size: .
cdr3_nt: TGTGCCAGCAGTTACAAGGGGGATACCACCATATATTTT
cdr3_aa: CASSYKGDTTIYF

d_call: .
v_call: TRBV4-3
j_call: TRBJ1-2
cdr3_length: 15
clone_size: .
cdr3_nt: TGCGCCAGCAGCCAAGGGGGGGAGGGAATTAATGGCTACACCTTC
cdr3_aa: CASSQGGEGINGYTF

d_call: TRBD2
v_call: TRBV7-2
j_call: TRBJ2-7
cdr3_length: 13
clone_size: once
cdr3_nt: TGTGCCAGTAGCTTAGCGGGAGGTTACGAGCAGTACTTC
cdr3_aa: CASSLAGGYEQYF

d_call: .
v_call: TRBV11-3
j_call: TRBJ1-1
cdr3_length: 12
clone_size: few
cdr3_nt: TGTGCCAGCAGCTTACCAGGGATCCAAGCTTTCTTT
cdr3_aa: CASSLPGIQAFF

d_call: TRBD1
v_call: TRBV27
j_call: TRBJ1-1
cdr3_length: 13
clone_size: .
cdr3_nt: TGTGCCAGCTCCGAGGACAGGAGGGATGAAGCTTTCTTT
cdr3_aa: CASSEDRRDEAFF

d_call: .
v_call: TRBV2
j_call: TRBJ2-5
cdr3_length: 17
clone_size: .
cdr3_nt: TGTGCCAGCGGCCAGGGGGCGGCGGGGGTGCGGGGGCAGACCCAGTACTTC
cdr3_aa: CASGQGAAGVRGQTQYF

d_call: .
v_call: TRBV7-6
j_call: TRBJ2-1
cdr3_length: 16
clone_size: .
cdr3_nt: TGTGCCAGCAGTTCAAGGTACCCAGACCCCTACAATGAGCAGTTCTTC
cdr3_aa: CASSSRYPDPYNEQFF

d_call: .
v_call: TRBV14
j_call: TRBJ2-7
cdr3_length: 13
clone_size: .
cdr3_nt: TGTGCCAGCAGCCGGGCTTTAACCTACGAGCAGTACTTC
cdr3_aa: CASSRALTYEQYF

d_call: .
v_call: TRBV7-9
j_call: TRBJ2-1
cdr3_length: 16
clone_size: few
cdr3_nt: TGTGCCAGCAGCCCTGCGCGAGGGCCGCCGGACAATGAGCAGTTCTTC
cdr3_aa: CASSPARGPPDNEQFF

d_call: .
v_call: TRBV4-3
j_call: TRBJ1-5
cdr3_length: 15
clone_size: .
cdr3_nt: TGCGCCAGCAGCCAATACATCGCGGAGGATCAGCCCCAGCATTTT
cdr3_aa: CASSQYIAEDQPQHF

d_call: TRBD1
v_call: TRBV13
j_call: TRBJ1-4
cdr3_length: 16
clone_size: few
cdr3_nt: TGTGCCAGCAGCTCAGGGCCGGGACAGGGAGATGAAAAACTGTTTTTT
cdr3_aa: CASSSGPGQGDEKLFF

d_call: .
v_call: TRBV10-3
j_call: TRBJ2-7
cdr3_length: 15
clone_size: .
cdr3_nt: TGTGCCAGCAGTTACGACAGGGGACTATCCTACGAGCAGTACTTC
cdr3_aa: CASSYDRGLSYEQYF

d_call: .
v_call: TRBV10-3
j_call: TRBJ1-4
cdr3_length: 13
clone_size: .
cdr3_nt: TGTGCCATCGGGGGCAGTCCTAATGAAAAACTGTTTTTT
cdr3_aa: CAIGGSPNEKLFF

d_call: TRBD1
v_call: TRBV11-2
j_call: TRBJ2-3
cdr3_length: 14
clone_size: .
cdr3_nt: TGTGCCAGCAGCTTAGGTGACAGGGTGGGTCCGCAGTATTTT
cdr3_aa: CASSLGDRVGPQYF

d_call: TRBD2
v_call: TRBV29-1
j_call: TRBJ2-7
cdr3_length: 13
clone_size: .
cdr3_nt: TGCAGCGTTGATAGCGGGAGCTTTGTAGAGCAGTACTTC
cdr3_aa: CSVDSGSFVEQYF

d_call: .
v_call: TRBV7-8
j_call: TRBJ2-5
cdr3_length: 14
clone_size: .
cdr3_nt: TGTGCCAGCAGCTTAGTTGAGGGATCAAAGACCCAGTACTTC
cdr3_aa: CASSLVEGSKTQYF

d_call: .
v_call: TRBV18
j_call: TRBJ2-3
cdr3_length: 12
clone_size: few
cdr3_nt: TGTGCCAGCTCGTTAAGCACAGATACGCAGTATTTT
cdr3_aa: CASSLSTDTQYF

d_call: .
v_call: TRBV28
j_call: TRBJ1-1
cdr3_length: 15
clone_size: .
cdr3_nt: TGTGCCAGCAGTTCGCCAGGGAGGGTGAACACTGAAGCTTTCTTT
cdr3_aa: CASSSPGRVNTEAFF

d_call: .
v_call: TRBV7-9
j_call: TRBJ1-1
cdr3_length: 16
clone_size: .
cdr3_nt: TGTGCCAGCAGCCACCCTCCGGCAGGGAGGTGGACTGAAGCTTTCTTT
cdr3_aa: CASSHPPAGRWTEAFF

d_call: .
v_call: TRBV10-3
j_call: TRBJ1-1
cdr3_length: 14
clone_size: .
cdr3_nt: TGTGCCATCACCGAGGGCCCTGCGAACACTGAAGCTTTCTTT
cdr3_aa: CAITEGPANTEAFF

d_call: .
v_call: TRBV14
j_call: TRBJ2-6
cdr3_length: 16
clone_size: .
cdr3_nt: TGTGCCAGCAGCCAAGTTAGGAGGAGTGGGGCCAACGTCCTGACTTTC
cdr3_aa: CASSQVRRSGANVLTF

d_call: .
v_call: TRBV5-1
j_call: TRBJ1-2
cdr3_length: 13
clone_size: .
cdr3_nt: TGCGCCAGCAGCTTGGGCCAGGGCGGAGGCTACACCTTC
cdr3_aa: CASSLGQGGGYTF

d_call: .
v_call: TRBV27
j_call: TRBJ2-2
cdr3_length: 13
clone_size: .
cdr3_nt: TGTGCCAGCAGTTTTCGGGCGGGCGGGGAGCTGTTTTTT
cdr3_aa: CASSFRAGGELFF

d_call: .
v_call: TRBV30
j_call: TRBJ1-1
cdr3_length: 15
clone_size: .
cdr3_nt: TGTGCCTGGAGTGGCGCGGGAGGGTATTACACTGAAGCTTTCTTT
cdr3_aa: CAWSGAGGYYTEAFF

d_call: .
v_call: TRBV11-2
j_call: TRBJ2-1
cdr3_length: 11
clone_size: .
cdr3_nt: TGTGCCAGCACCCAGTTTGATGAGCAGTTCTTC
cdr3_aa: CASTQFDEQFF

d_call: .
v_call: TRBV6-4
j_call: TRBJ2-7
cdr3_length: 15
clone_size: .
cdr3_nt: TGTGCCACCAAGGAGCGATACGTCGACCTCGACGAGCAGTACTTC
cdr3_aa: CATKERYVDLDEQYF

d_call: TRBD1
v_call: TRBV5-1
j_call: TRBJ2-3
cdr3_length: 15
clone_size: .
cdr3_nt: TGCGCCAGCAGCCTCCGACAGGGATTGTCAGATACGCAGTATTTT
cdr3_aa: CASSLRQGLSDTQYF

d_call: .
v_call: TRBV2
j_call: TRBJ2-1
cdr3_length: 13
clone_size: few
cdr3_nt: TGTGCCAGCAGTGAAGGACTGGCAAGTGAGCAGTTCTTC
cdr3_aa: CASSEGLASEQFF

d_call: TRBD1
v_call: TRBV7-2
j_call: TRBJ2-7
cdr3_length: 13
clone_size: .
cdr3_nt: TGTGCCAGCAGCCCGAGACAGGGTGGGGAGCAGTACTTC
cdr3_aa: CASSPRQGGEQYF

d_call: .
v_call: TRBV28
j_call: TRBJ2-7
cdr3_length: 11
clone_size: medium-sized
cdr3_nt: TGTGCCAGCAGTTCAGCATTCGAGCAGTACTTC
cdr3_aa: CASSSAFEQYF

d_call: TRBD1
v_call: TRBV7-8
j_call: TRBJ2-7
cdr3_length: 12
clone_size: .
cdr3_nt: TGTGCCAGCAGCATGGACAGGGTCGAGCAGTACTTC
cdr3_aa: CASSMDRVEQYF

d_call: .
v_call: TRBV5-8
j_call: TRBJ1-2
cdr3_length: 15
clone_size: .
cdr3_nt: TGTGCCAGCAGCTTGCGTCCGGACGCACTCTATGGCTACACCTTC
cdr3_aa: CASSLRPDALYGYTF

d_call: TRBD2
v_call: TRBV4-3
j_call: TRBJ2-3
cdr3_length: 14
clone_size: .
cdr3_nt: TGCGCCAGCAGCCGGACTAGCGGGACAGATACGCAGTATTTT
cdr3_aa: CASSRTSGTDTQYF

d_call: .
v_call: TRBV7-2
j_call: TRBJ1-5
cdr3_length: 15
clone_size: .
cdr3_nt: TGTGCCAGCAGCTTAAATAGGGGGGGGAGCCAGCCCCAGCATTTT
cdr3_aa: CASSLNRGGSQPQHF

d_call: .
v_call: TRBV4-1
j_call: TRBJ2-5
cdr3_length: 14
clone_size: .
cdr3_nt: TGCGCCAGCAGCCAGAACCTAGGGTCGGAGACCCAGTACTTC
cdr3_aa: CASSQNLGSETQYF

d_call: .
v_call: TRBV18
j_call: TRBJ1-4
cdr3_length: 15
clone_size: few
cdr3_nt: TGTGCCAGCTCACCACCGACAGGCCTTAATGAAAAACTGTTTTTT
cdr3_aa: CASSPPTGLNEKLFF

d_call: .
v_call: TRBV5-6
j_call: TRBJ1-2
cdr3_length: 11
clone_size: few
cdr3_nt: TGTGCCAGCAGCTTGGGCTATGGCTACACCTTC
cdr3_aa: CASSLGYGYTF

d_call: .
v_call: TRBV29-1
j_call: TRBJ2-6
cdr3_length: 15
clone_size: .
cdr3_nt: TGCAGCGTTGAAGCCCCAAGTTCTGGGGCCAACGTCCTGACTTTC
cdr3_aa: CSVEAPSSGANVLTF

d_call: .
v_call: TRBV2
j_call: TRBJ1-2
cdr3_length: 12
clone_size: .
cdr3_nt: TGTGCCTGGAGGAGGGGGAACTATGGCTACACCTTC
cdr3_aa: CAWRRGNYGYTF

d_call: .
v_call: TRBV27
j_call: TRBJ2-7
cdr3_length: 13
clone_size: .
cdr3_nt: TGTGCCAGCAGTTCAGACAGGTCCTACGAGCAGTACTTC
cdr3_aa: CASSSDRSYEQYF

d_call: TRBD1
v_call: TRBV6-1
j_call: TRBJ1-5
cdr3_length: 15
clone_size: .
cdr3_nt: TGTGCCAGCACCGGAGGACAGGGGAGGATTCAGCCCCAGCATTTT
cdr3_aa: CASTGGQGRIQPQHF

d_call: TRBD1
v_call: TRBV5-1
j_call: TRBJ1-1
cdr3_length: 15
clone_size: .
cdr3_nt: TGCGCCAGCAGCTCCGGGACAGCGGGGAACACTGAAGCTTTCTTT
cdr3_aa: CASSSGTAGNTEAFF

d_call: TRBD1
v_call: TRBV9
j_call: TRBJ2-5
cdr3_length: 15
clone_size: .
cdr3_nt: TGTGCCAGCACCCCGGGACAGGGTTGGTCAGAGACCCAGTACTTC
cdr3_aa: CASTPGQGWSETQYF

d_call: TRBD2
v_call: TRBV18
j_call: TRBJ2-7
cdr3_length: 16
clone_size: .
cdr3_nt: TGTGCCAGCTCGCCCCCGGGACTAGCGGGAACATACGAGCAGTACTTC
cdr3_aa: CASSPPGLAGTYEQYF

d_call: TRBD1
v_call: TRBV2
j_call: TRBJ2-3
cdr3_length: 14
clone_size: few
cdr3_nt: TGTGCCAGCACCCGGCGACAGGGATTTGTTGCGCAGTATTTT
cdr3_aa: CASTRRQGFVAQYF

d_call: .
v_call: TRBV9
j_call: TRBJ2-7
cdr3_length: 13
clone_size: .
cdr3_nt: TGTGCCAGCAGCGTAGTTCCCTCCTACGAGCAGTACTTC
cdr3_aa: CASSVVPSYEQYF